The following is a T cell receptor beta chain sequence with its context. The target antigen is unknown. Profiling relied on immunoSEQ multiplex PCR, and the TCRdb table lists in-frame clones only, not all of them. The repertoire holds 28,000 or so clones, with approximately 90% as singletons. V dropped 3 bases and J dropped 0; count of bases not matched to a gene: 2. Germline assignment: CDR1 MDHEN and CDR2 SYDVKM. This CDR3 region has 14 residues. The sample comes from a study of T cells in localized non-small cell lung cancer. General study findings and limits: Elevated circulating T cell density in blood was associated with longer overall survival. The appearance of a median 57 of the top 100 tumor clones was seen in adjacent lung.

Sample: peripheral blood, taken before any cancer treatment. The rearrangement uses TRBV28 and TRBJ2-7, with TRBD1 matching over 7 bases. This receptor was obtained from a female donor older than 55 with stage II squamous cell lung carcinoma. The CDR3 here is CASSLAGGSYEQYF. The CDR3 bases are TGTGCCAGCAGTTTGGCAGGGGGCTCCTACGAGCAGTACTTC.